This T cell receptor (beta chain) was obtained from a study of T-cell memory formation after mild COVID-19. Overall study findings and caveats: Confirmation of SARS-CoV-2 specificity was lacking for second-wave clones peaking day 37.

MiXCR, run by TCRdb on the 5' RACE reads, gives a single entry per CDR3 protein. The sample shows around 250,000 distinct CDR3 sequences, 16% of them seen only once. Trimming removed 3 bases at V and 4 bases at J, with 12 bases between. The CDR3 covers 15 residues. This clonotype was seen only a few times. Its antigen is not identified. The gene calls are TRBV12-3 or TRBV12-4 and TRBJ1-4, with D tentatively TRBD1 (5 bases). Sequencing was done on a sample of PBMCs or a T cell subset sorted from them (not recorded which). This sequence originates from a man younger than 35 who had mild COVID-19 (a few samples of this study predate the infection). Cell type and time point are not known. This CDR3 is CASSLGPLLNEKLFF. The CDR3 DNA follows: TGTGCCAGCAGTTTGGGGCCGCTACTTAATGAAAAACTGTTTTTT.